This passage covers 10 T cell receptor beta chains from one sample sequenced in a study of cytomegalovirus exposure and HLA in healthy donors. The PCR had 60 Vbeta and 13 Jbeta primers. Sequencing was performed with immunoSEQ multiplex PCR; in TCRdb, only in-frame clones are kept and a portion is missing. This repertoire includes over 100,000 clones. Input material: PBMCs. The source of these receptors is a man in his late teens or twenties in good health and CMV-seronegative.

This sequence joins TRBV5-1 and TRBJ1-3; a possible D gene is TRBD1 (6 bases). V was pared by 0 bases and J by 0 bases, with 10 bases between. The CDR3 length is 16 residues. The germline V gene has CDR1 SGHRS and CDR2 YFSETQ. The CDR3 DNA sequence: TGCGCCAGCAGCTTGGACAGGGCCAACTCTGGAAACACCATATATTTT. It codes for CASSLDRANSGNTIYF.

This chain uses TRBV13 with TRBJ2-7; 13 nucleotides agree with TRBD2. This CDR3 comprises 15 residues. Germline lookup yields CDR1 PRHDT and CDR2 FYEKMQ (reference sequence). V gave up 0 bases and J gave up 7 bases; unmatched junction bases: 3. The chain's CDR3 is CASSLGGLAGVEQYF. Written as DNA, the CDR3 is TGTGCCAGCAGCTTAGGCGGACTAGCGGGAGTTGAGCAGTACTTC.

V is TRBV19 and J is TRBJ2-1; TRBD2 agrees at 16 bases. This CDR3 comprises 17 residues. V lost 6 bases, J lost 6 bases, and 8 bases stayed unmatched. The germline V gene encodes CDR1 LNHDA and CDR2 SQIVND (reference sequence). CDR3 DNA sequence: TGTGCCAGTAGCCAGGGGACTAGCGGGAGGGGGGGCAATGAGCAGTTCTTC. Its translation is CASSQGTSGRGGNEQFF. Full variable domain (missing parts from reference TRBV19 and TRBJ2-1): DGGITQSPKYLFRKEGQNVTLSCEQNLNHDAMYWYRQDPGQGLRLIYYSQIVNDFQKGDIAEGYSVSREKKESFPLTVTSAQKNPTAFYLCASSQGTSGRGGNEQFFGPGTRLTVL.

DNA of the CDR3: TGTGCCAGCAGGTCACAGGGTGGCCTGTTTTTT. It yields the protein CASRSQGGLFF. This chain connects TRBV6-5 to TRBJ1-4; maybe TRBD1 (6 bases). Germline CDR1 MNHEY, CDR2 SVGAGI. This CDR3 is 11 amino acids long. V lost 6 bases, J lost 14 bases, and 13 bases lay in between.

This chain uses TRBV28 with TRBJ1-6; the D is unclear. The CDR3 spans 12 residues. Per germline, CDR1 MDHEN and CDR2 SYDVKM. The CDR3 reads CAERANNSPLHF. CDR3 in DNA: TGTGCAGAGCGCGCGAATAATTCACCCCTCCACTTT.

In regard to this clone: An end of the junction differs from the germline gene, which may be a read error. The chain has TRBV2 and TRBJ1-1; no reliable D call. Germline CDR1 is SNHLY and CDR2 is FYNNEI. The CDR3 length is 9 residues. The CDR3 DNA reads TGTGCCAGCGACACCGAAGCTTTCTTT. The encoded protein is CASDTEAFF.

The chain employs TRBV5-6 and TRBJ1-3; D call uncertain. V was cut by 4 bases and J by 3 bases, with 8 bases left in between. The CDR3 length is 13 residues. Looked up from germline, CDR1 is SGHDT and CDR2 is YYEEEE. This CDR3 reads CASSMTLGNTIYF. Written as DNA, the CDR3 is TGTGCCAGCAGCATGACTCTTGGAAACACCATATATTTT.

The chain carries TRBV7-8 and TRBJ2-7; possible D gene TRBD1, 6 bases. V lost 11 bases, J lost 2 bases, and 10 bases lay in between. The CDR3 runs 11 residues. Germline lookup yields CDR1 SGHVS and CDR2 FQNEAQ. CDR3 DNA: TGTGCCTCAAAGGGGGCCTACGAGCAGTACTTC. As protein: CASKGAYEQYF.

J is TRBJ2-7 and V is TRBV11-2, with TRBD2 matching 13 bases. CDR3 length: 17 amino acids. The trim removed 0 bases at V and 2 bases at J, leaving 4 bases unmatched. Germline V CDR1 and CDR2: SGHAT, FQNNGV. This CDR3 reads CASSLDRTSGRPYEQYF. The CDR3 DNA sequence: TGTGCCAGCAGCTTAGATCGGACTAGCGGGAGACCCTACGAGCAGTACTTC.

The chain is built from TRBV18 and TRBJ2-5; 8 bases agree with TRBD1. The ends lost 3 bases at V and 5 bases at J; junction bases unmatched: 8. CDR3 length: 15 residues. CDR1 is KGHSH, CDR2 LQKENI, per germline. The CDR3 loop is CASSPQDRVLETQYF. The CDR3 nucleotides are TGTGCCAGCTCACCTCAGGACAGGGTGTTGGAGACCCAGTACTTC.